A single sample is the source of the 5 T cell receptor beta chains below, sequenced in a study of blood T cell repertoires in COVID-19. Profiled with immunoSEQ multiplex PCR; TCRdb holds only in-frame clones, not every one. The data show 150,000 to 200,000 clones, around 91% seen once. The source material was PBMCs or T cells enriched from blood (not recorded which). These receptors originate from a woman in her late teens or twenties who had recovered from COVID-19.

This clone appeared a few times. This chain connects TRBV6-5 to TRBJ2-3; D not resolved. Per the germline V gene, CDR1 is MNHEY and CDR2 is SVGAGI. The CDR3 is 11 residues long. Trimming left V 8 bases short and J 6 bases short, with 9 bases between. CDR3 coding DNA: TGTGCCAGCGAGATCGTGGATACGCAGTATTTT. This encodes CASEIVDTQYF.

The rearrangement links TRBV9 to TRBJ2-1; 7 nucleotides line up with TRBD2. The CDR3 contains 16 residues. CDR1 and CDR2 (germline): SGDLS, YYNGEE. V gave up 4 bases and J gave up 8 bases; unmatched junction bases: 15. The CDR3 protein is CASSINPGREIYEQFF. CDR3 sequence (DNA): TGTGCCAGCAGCATCAATCCGGGGAGGGAGATATATGAGCAGTTCTTC. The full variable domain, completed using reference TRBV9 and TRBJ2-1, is DSGVTQTPKHLITATGQRVTLRCSPRSGDLSVYWYQQSLDQGLQFLIQYYNGEERAKGNILERFSAQQFPDLHSELNLSSLELGDSALYFCASSINPGREIYEQFFGPGTRLTVL.

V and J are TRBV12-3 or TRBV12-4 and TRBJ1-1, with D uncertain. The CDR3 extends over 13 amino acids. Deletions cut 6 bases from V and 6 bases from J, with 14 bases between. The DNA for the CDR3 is TGTGCCAGCAGCGTGGGAGGGATCCCTGAAGCTTTCTTT. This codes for CASSVGGIPEAFF.

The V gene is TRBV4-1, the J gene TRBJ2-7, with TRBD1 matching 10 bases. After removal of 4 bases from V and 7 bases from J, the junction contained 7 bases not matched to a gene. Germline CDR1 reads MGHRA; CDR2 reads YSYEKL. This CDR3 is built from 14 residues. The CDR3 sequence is CASSLRQGADEQYF. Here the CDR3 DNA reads TGCGCCAGCAGCCTCCGACAGGGGGCGGATGAGCAGTACTTC.

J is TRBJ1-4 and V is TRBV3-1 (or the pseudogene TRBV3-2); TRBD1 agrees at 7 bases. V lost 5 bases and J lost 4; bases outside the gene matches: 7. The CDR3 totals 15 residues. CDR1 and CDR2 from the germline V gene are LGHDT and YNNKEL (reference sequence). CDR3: CASSSRDSNNEKLFF. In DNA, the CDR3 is TGTGCCAGCAGCTCGCGGGACAGCAATAATGAAAAACTGTTTTTT.